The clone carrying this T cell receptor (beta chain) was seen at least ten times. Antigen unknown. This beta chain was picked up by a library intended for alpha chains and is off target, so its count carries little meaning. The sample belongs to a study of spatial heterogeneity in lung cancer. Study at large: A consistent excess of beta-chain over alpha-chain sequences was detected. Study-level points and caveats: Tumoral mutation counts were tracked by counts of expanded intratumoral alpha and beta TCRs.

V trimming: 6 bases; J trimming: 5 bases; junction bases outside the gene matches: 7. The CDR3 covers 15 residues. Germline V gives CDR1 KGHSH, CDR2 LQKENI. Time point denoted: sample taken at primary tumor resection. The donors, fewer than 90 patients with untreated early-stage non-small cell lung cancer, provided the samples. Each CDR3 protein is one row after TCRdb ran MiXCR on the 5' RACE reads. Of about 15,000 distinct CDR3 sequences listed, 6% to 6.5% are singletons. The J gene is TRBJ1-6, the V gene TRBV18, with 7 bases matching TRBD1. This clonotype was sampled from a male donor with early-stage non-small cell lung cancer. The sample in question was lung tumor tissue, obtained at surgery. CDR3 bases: TGTGCCAGCTCCCGGTCGGGGACAGATAATTCACCCCTCCACTTT. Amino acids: CASSRSGTDNSPLHF. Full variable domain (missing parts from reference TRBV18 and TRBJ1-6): NAGVMQNPRHLVRRRGQEARLRCSPMKGHSHVYWYRQLPEEGLKFMVYLQKENIIDESGMPKERFSAEFPKEGPSILRIQQVVRGDSAAYFCASSRSGTDNSPLHFGNGTRLTVT.